This T cell receptor beta chain was retrieved from a study of patients and donors after allogeneic stem cell transplantation. The CDR3 spans 15 residues. Per the germline V gene, CDR1 is PRHDT and CDR2 is FYEKMQ (reference sequence). V gave up 4 bases and J gave up 3 bases; unmatched junction bases: 7. Each CDR3 protein is one row after TCRdb ran MiXCR on the RT-PCR reads. The repertoire includes 900,000 to 1,000,000 distinct CDR3 sequences, around 17% of them detected once, and 5% to 7.5% sits in the top ten. The chain recombines TRBV13 with TRBJ2-7; 9 bases line up with TRBD1. The TCR sequence derives from a human donor who was either an allogeneic HSCT recipient or a stem cell or donor lymphocyte infusion donor (not recorded which). It is not recorded whose cells these are; they may come from a transplant donor. Sequencing input: blood, either unsorted or a sorted T cell fraction (not recorded which). In DNA, the CDR3 is TGTGCCAGCAGCTCCCGGACAGGGGCGGACTACGAGCAGTACTTC. It encodes CASSSRTGADYEQYF.